The clone carrying this TCR beta chain was counted between two and nine times. Alongside a J-beta primer mix, a sample-barcoded 5' primer served in a second PCR lasting roughly 6 to 11 cycles. Each CDR3 protein gets one entry after TCRdb re-called the 5' RACE reads with MiXCR. The table lists about 680,000 distinct CDR3 sequences, around 48% of them singletons. This specimen belongs to a study of blood T cells in healthy people across ages. Every donor provided roughly 9.1 milliliters of peripheral blood. The total RNA that was extracted per sample amounted to at least 5 micrograms. This clonotype was obtained from a woman aged 60-75 years in good health. Sequencing was done on a sample of blood.

CDR3 bases: TGTGCCAGCAGGGGAGTAAACTATGGCTACACCTTC. Its translation: CASRGVNYGYTF. This rearrangement joins TRBV2 to TRBJ1-2; D remains unclear. The CDR3 sequence is 12 residues long. CDR1 and CDR2 (germline): SNHLY, FYNNEI. V was shortened by 6 bases and J by 2 bases, with 7 bases between the two germline ends.